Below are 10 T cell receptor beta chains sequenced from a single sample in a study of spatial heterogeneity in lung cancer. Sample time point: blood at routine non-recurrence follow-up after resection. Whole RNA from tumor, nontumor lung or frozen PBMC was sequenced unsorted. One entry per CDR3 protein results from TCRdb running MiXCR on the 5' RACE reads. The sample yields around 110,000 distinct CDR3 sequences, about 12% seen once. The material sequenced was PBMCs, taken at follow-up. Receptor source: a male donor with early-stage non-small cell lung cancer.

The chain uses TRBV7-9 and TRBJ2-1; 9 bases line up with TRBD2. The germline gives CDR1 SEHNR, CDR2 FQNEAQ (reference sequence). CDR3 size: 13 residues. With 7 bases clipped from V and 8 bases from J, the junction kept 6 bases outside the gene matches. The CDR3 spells CASIIAGAHEQFF. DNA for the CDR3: TGTGCCAGCATCATAGCGGGGGCCCATGAGCAGTTCTTC.

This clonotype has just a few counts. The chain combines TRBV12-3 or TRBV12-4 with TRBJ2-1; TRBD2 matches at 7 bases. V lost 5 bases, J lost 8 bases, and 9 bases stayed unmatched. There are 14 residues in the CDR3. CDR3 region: CASSPTGGSYEQFF. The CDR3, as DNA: TGTGCCAGCAGTCCGACGGGGGGATCCTATGAGCAGTTCTTC.

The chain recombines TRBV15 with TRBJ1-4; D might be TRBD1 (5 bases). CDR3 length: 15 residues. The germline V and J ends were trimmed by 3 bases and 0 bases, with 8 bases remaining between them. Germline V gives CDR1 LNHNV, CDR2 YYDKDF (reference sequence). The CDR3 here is CATSRGPATNEKLFF. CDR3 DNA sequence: TGTGCCACCAGCAGGGGACCCGCAACTAATGAAAAACTGTTTTTT. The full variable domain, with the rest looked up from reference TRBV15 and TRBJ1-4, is DAMVIQNPRYQVTQFGKPVTLSCSQTLNHNVMYWYQQKSSQAPKLLFHYYDKDFNNEADTPDNFQSRRPNTSFCFLDIRSPGLGDTAMYLCATSRGPATNEKLFFGSGTQLSVL.

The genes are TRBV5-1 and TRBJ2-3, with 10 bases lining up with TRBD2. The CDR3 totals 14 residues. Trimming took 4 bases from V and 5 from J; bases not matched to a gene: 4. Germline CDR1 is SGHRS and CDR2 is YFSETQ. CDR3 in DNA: TGCGCCAGCAGCGGAGCGGGGGGGCGAGATACGCAGTATTTT. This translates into CASSGAGGRDTQYF. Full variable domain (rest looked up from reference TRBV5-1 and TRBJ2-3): KAGVTQTPRYLIKTRGQQVTLSCSPISGHRSVSWYQQTPGQGLQFLFEYFSETQRNKGNFPGRFSGRQFSNSRSEMNVSTLELGDSALYLCASSGAGGRDTQYFGPGTRLTVL.

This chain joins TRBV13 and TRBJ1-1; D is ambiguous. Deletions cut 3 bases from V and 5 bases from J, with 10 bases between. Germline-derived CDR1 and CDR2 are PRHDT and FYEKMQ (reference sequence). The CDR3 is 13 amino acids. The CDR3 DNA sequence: TGTGCCAGCAGCTTTAGTGAGGGTACTGAAGCTTTCTTT. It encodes CASSFSEGTEAFF.

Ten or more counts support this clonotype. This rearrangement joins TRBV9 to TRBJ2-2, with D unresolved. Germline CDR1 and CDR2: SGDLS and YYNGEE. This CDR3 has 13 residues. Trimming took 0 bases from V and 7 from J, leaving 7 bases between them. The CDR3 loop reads CASSVVWDGELFF. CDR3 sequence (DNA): TGTGCCAGCAGCGTAGTTTGGGACGGGGAGCTGTTTTTT.

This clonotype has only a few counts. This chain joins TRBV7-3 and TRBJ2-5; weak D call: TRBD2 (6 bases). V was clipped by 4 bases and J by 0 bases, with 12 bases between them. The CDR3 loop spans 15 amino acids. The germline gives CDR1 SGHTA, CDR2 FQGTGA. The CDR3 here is CASSWGGGYQETQYF. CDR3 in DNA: TGTGCCAGCAGCTGGGGCGGAGGGTACCAAGAGACCCAGTACTTC. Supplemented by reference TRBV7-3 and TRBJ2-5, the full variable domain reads GAGVSQTPSNKVTEKGKYVELRCDPISGHTALYWYRQSLGQGPEFLIYFQGTGAADDSGLPNDRFFAVRPEGSVSTLKIQRTERGDSAVYLCASSWGGGYQETQYFGPGTRLLVL.

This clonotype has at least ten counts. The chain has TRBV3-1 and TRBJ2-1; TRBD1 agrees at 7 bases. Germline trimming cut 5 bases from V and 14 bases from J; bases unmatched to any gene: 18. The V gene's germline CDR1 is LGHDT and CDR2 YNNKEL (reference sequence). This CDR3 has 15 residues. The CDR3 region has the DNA TGTGCCAGCAGCTTCGACAGGGAAAGACCCCTGAAGGAGTTCTTC. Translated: CASSFDRERPLKEFF.

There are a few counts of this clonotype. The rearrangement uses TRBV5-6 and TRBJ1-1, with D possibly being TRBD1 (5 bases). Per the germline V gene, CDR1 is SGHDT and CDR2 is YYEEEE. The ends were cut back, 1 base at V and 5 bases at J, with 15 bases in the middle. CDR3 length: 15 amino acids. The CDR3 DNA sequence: TGTGCCAGCAGCTTGCTAACCCAGGGCGGGACTGAAGCTTTCTTT. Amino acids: CASSLLTQGGTEAFF.

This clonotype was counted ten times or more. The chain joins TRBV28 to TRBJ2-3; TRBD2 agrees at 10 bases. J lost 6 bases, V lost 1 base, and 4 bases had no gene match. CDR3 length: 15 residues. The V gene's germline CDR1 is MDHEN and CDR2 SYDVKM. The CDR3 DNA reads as TGTGCCAGCAGTTTATTAGCGGGGGGCCAGGATACGCAGTATTTT. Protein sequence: CASSLLAGGQDTQYF.